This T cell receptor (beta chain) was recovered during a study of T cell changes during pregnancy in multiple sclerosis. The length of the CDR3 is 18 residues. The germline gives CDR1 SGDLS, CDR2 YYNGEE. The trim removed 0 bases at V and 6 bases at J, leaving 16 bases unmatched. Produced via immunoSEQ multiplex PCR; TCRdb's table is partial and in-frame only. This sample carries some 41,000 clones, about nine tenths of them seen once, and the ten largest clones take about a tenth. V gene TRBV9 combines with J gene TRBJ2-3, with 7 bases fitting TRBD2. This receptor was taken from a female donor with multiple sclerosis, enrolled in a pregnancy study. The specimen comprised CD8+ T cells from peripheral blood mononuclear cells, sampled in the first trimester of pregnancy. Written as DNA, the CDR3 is TGTGCCAGCAGCGTAGCATTAGCGGGCTCAAACCCGGCGGATACGCAGTATTTT. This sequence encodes CASSVALAGSNPADTQYF.